The 9 T cell receptor beta chains below come from one sample, sequenced in a study of cytomegalovirus exposure and HLA in healthy donors. Clones were read by immunoSEQ multiplex PCR, and TCRdb kept only the in-frame ones, dropping some. The sample has some 130,000 clones; 70% to 90% are singletons. Material for sequencing was PBMCs. These receptors came from a man between 18 and 35 years old in good health and CMV-seronegative.

The chain carries TRBV7-2 and TRBJ2-2, with TRBD2 identical over 9 bases. Germline CDR1 SGHTA, CDR2 FQGNSA. V dropped 6 bases and J dropped 6; count of bases not matched to a gene: 11. CDR3 length equals 16 residues. CDR3 in DNA: TGTGCCAGCAGGCTTACACCGGGACTAGCCCCCGGGGAGCTGTTTTTT. Protein product: CASRLTPGLAPGELFF. The full variable domain, with the rest looked up from reference TRBV7-2 and TRBJ2-2, is GAGVSQSPSNKVTEKGKDVELRCDPISGHTALYWYRQSLGQGLEFLIYFQGNSAPDKSGLPSDRFSAERTGGSVSTLTIQRTQQEDSAVYLCASRLTPGLAPGELFFGEGSRLTVL.

This rearrangement joins TRBV5-4 to TRBJ2-5; 8 bases are a match to TRBD1. The CDR3 is 13 amino acids. From germline, CDR1 is SGHNT and CDR2 YYREEE (reference sequence). Trimming cost V 5 bases and J 3 bases; bases outside gene matches: 3. CDR3: CASRNRGEETQYF. The DNA for the CDR3 is TGTGCCAGCAGAAACAGGGGGGAAGAGACCCAGTACTTC.

This clone was counted a few times. J is TRBJ1-5 and V is TRBV30; no clear D. With 3 bases removed from V and 6 bases from J, the gap between germline ends came to 12 bases. CDR3 length equals 13 residues. Germline V gives CDR1 GTSNPN, CDR2 SVGIG (reference sequence). The CDR3 here is CAWRGENGQPQHF. The CDR3 bases are TGTGCCTGGAGGGGAGAAAACGGTCAGCCCCAGCATTTT.

V is TRBV19 and J is TRBJ1-5, with D possibly being TRBD1 (5 bases). V dropped 3 bases and J dropped 3 bases, with 12 bases sitting between them. The CDR3 has 15 residues. Germline V gives CDR1 LNHDA, CDR2 SQIVND (reference sequence). This chain's CDR3 is CASSIAHRSNQPQHF. The CDR3, as DNA: TGTGCCAGTAGTATTGCCCACAGGTCCAATCAGCCCCAGCATTTT.

The chain recombines TRBV5-1 with TRBJ2-3; 7 bases are shared with TRBD1. Looked up from germline, CDR1 is SGHRS and CDR2 is YFSETQ. V was clipped by 0 bases and J by 3 bases; unmatched bases: 4. The CDR3 extends over 15 amino acids. Here the CDR3 reads CASSLGQGITDTQYF. The CDR3 nucleotides read TGCGCCAGCAGCTTGGGACAGGGAATAACAGATACGCAGTATTTT.

This clone was found once. The J gene is TRBJ2-1, the V gene TRBV2; 11 positions agree with TRBD1. Looked up from germline, CDR1 is SNHLY and CDR2 is FYNNEI. The CDR3 has 14 residues. V was clipped by 4 bases and J by 5 bases; unmatched bases: 1. The CDR3: CASSGDRGNNEQFF. In DNA form, the CDR3 reads TGTGCCAGCAGTGGGGACAGGGGGAACAATGAGCAGTTCTTC.

The CDR3 loop reads CASSLGTATEAFF. In nucleotides, the CDR3 is TGCGCCAGCAGCTTAGGGACAGCCACTGAAGCTTTCTTT. The chain is built from TRBV5-1 and TRBJ1-1, with 7 bases identical to TRBD1. CDR1 and CDR2 from the germline V gene are SGHRS and YFSETQ. Unmatched junction bases numbered 2, after V lost 2 bases and J lost 4 bases. The CDR3 loop spans 13 amino acids.

CDR3 region: CASSPTDRGGGYTF. CDR3 sequence (DNA): TGTGCCAGCTCACCGACGGACAGGGGTGGTGGCTACACCTTC. The V call is TRBV18, the J call TRBJ1-2; the match to TRBD1 covers 9 bases. The CDR3 length is 14 residues. The germline CDR1 and CDR2 sequences are KGHSH and LQKENI. Germline trimming cut 3 bases from V and 7 bases from J; bases unmatched to any gene: 6.

J is TRBJ2-1 and V is TRBV27, with 8 nucleotides matching TRBD2. V shed 3 bases, J shed 7 bases, and the junction held 14 bases outside the gene matches. CDR1 and CDR2 (germline): MNHEY, SMNVEV (reference sequence). CDR3 size: 17 residues. In DNA form, the CDR3 reads TGTGCCAGCAGTTTGCCCTTAGGGGGACTAGTGGGGAATGAGCAGTTCTTC. As protein: CASSLPLGGLVGNEQFF.